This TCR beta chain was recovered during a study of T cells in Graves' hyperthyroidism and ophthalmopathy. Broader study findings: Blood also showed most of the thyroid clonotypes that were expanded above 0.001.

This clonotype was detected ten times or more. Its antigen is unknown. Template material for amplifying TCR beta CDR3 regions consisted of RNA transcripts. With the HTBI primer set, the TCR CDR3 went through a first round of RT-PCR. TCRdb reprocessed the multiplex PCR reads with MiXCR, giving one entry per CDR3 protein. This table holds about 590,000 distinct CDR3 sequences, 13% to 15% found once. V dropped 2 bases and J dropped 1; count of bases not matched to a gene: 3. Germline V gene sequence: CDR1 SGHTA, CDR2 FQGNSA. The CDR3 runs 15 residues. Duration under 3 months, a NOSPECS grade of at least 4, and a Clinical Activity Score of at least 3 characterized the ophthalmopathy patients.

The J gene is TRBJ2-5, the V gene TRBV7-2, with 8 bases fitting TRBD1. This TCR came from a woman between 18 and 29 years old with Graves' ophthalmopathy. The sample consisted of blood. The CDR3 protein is CASSLQGALQETQYF. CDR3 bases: TGTGCCAGCAGCTTACAGGGGGCCCTCCAAGAGACCCAGTACTTC.